This TCR beta chain was sequenced in a study of blood T cell repertoires in COVID-19. Turning to the study itself: Specimens from acute and convalescent COVID-19 originated in the United States, Italy and Spain.

Self-reported history from a screening survey and questionnaire set each donor's cohort. Resolution of symptoms, clearance, or two negative PCRs was present in recovered Cohort 3 donors. The CDR3 length is 14 residues. Germline CDR1 is SGHRS and CDR2 is YFSETQ. V was trimmed by 4 bases and J by 2 bases, leaving 13 bases between them. Original processing notes: Counts of nucleated cells, estimated from reference gene primer amplification, were obtained. Repertoires were generated with immunoSEQ multiplex PCR, while TCRdb's copy carries only in-frame clones and drops some. V and J calls and clone size are given by that table; D and trimming were obtained from the DNA. The data show about 370,000 clones, approximately 89% seen once.

The sample was PBMCs or T cells enriched from blood (not recorded which). The rearrangement links TRBV5-1 to TRBJ2-7; D might be TRBD2 (5 bases). This receptor was obtained from a woman between 25 and 40 years old who had recovered from COVID-19. The CDR3 bases are TGCGCCAGCAGCCCGGCCCACGGGGCCTACGAGCAGTACTTC. This encodes CASSPAHGAYEQYF.